These 6 T cell receptor beta chains came from one sample sequenced in a study of blood T cell repertoires in COVID-19. Assay: immunoSEQ multiplex PCR; the TCRdb copy retains only in-frame clones and omits some. Here the sample spans over 250,000 clones, about 87% being singletons. Material for sequencing was peripheral blood. The receptors come from a woman in her 50s with acute or convalescent COVID-19.

The chain recombines TRBV7-6 with TRBJ2-1; 10 bases map to TRBD1. The CDR3 spans 18 residues. With V trimmed by 5 bases and J by 0 bases, 10 bases remained unmatched. Germline loops: CDR1 SGHVS, CDR2 FNYEAQ. The CDR3 bases are TGTGCCAGCAGCCACGGGACAGGGGAATTTCGCTCCTACAATGAGCAGTTCTTC. Protein: CASSHGTGEFRSYNEQFF.

This CDR3 is CASSLEGLNNEQFF. Here the CDR3 DNA reads TGTGCCAGCAGCTTAGAGGGGCTCAACAATGAGCAGTTCTTC. The rearrangement links TRBV11-2 to TRBJ2-1; TRBD1 is a possible D gene (5 bases). Germline V gives CDR1 SGHAT, CDR2 FQNNGV. V was pared by 0 bases and J by 5 bases, with 8 bases between. This CDR3 region has 14 residues.

The rearrangement uses TRBV4-1 and TRBJ2-5; D perhaps matches TRBD2 (6 bases). V dropped 5 bases and J dropped 4 bases, with 8 bases sitting between them. This CDR3 spans 12 amino acids. Germline V gene data show CDR1 as MGHRA and CDR2 as YSYEKL. The CDR3 sequence: CASSLEGETQYF. CDR3 nucleotide sequence: TGCGCCAGCAGCTTGGAGGGAGAGACCCAGTACTTC.

J is TRBJ1-3 and V is TRBV6-6; TRBD1 is a possible D gene (5 bases). From germline, CDR1 is MNHNY and CDR2 SVGAGI (reference sequence). V was shortened by 7 bases and J by 0 bases, with 10 bases between the two germline ends. This CDR3 is 14 amino acids long. CDR3 region: CASTDSYSGNTIYF. The CDR3, as DNA: TGTGCCAGCACTGACAGCTACTCTGGAAACACCATATATTTT.

V and J are TRBV5-1 and TRBJ2-1; 10 nucleotides agree with TRBD2. There are 15 residues in the CDR3. Germline CDR1 is SGHRS and CDR2 is YFSETQ. Trimming cost V 0 bases and J 8 bases; bases outside gene matches: 5. Here the CDR3 reads CASSLGVAGGHEQFF. The CDR3 DNA is TGCGCCAGCAGCTTGGGGGTAGCGGGAGGACATGAGCAGTTCTTC. Full variable domain (rest looked up from reference TRBV5-1 and TRBJ2-1): KAGVTQTPRYLIKTRGQQVTLSCSPISGHRSVSWYQQTPGQGLQFLFEYFSETQRNKGNFPGRFSGRQFSNSRSEMNVSTLELGDSALYLCASSLGVAGGHEQFFGPGTRLTVL.

The chain uses TRBV5-1 and TRBJ2-7; D is possibly TRBD2 (5 bases). Germline CDR1 is SGHRS and CDR2 is YFSETQ. The CDR3 spans 14 residues. V was pared by 0 bases and J by 1 base, with 8 bases between. The CDR3 DNA follows: TGCGCCAGCAGCTTGGGTAGCGCTTCCTACGAGCAGTACTTC. It is translated as CASSLGSASYEQYF.